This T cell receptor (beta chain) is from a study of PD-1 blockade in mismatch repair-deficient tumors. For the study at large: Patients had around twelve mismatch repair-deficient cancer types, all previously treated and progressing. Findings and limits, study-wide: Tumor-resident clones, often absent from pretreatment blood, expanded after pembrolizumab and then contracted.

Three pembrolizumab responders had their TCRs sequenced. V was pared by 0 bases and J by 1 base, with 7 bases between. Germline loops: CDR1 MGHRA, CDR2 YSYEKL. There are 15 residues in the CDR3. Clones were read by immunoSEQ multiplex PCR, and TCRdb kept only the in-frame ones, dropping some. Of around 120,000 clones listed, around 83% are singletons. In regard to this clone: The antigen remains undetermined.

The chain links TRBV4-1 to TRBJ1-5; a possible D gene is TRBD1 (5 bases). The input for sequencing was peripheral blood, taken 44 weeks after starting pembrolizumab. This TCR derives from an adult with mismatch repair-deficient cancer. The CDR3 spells CASSQDQGSNQPQHF. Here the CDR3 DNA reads TGCGCCAGCAGCCAAGATCAGGGAAGCAATCAGCCCCAGCATTTT.